This TCR beta chain was observed in a study of identical twins (TCRdb year 2016). About the study as a whole: To test whether fetal clonotypes persist, this study deep-sequenced TCR alpha and beta repertoires from monozygotic twins, from unrelated adults of various ages, and from cord blood. To rule out contamination, the twin experiments were replicated at different times with different library preparation protocols. What the authors observed across the whole study: Fewer insertions were carried by abundant cord blood beta clonotypes; a weaker similar trend was observed in young adult naive repertoires, while no such trend was observed in memory repertoires. Because the same donors could not be followed over many years, the conclusions relied on cross-sectional statistical analysis. A weaker excess of twin sharing was found in beta out-of-frame sequences because the signal-to-noise ratio was lowered by fewer shared sequences. In monozygotic twins, out-of-frame TCR alpha sharing was systematically underestimated by recombination models, although the models agreed with sharing between unrelated individuals. Zero-insertion analyses could be partly confounded by invariant T cells such as MAIT and iNKT, though diverse VJ usage argued against such confounding for most clonotypes. Compared with coincidental sharing between unrelated individuals, an excess of low generation-probability sequences was observed among out-of-frame TCR alpha sequences shared between twins.

This clonotype was recorded a few times. Its antigen specificity is not known. The sample holds no much larger clone one base away, and base qualities are not on file. The receptor library was made with 5' RACE. TCRdb shows the sequencer as Illumina HiSeq 2000. Template switching added a universal primer binding site, and the final cDNA carried a unique molecular identifier that allowed TCR cDNA molecules to be counted accurately. Specific primers in the conserved constant-segment region were used to synthesize first-strand cDNA for TCR alpha and beta chains. To control for contamination, every cDNA library was double barcoded, receiving both a SMART-Mk sample barcode and Illumina barcodes. Two successive PCR steps introduced TruSeq adapter sequences along with Illumina sample barcodes. Sequencing of the TCR alpha and beta cDNA libraries was done on the Illumina HiSeq platform using custom primers. As for how the authors treated the data: Unique molecular identifiers were extracted from raw reads with MiGEC, and CDR3 positions were determined with MiXCR. For each individual, recombination models were inferred using an EM algorithm with the repgenHMM and IGoR tools. The tcR package in R was used for shared clonotype analysis, with sharing normalized by the product of cloneset sizes. To study raw recombination free of thymic and clonal selection effects, out-of-frame nonproductive sequences were analyzed. Using fastp at Q25 and MiXCR, TCRdb reprocessed the public reads and kept productive beta chains. Under each unique CDR3 protein, matching rows form one entry showing the most common genes and DNA. TCRdb assigned the V and J calls; the authors' analysis was not used. This sample comprises approximately 500,000 distinct CDR3 sequences, roughly 26% of them detected only once. The top ten clonotypes cover 2.9% of the sample.

There are 16 amino acids in the CDR3, from cysteine to phenylalanine inclusive. CDR3 DNA is the only sequence kept; it has 48 bases, read in frame from the first base. Per the germline V gene, MNHEY is the CDR1 and SVGEGT is the CDR2. Trimming at the junction amounts to 10 bases on V and 4 bases on J, and the germline ends lie 23 bases apart. Only healthy Caucasian donors were included. Three pairs of female monozygotic twins, all aged about 18 to 30 years, made up the twin cohort. Positive isolation kits from Invitrogen were used to isolate CD4+ and CD8+ T cell populations. This same sample was also taken into another study, of T cells expressing NK-cell markers. As that second study puts it: In sorted CD3+CD56+NKG2C+, CD3+CD56+NKG2C- and CD3+CD56-NKG2C+ T-cell subsets from several donors, TCR beta-chain repertoires were profiled. Seven of the eight sequenced donors were HCMV-seropositive and one was HCMV-seronegative. To restrict sorting to alphabetaTCR-expressing T cells, an anti-gammadeltaTCR antibody was added in several experiments. In six donors, the dominant CD3+CD56+NKG2C+ clonotypes ranked among the top 10 CD8+ clonotypes, making up 1.0-7.0% of CD8+ T cells. Those dominant clonotypes were again the most abundant among CD3+CD56-NKG2C+ cells in a few donors, at about 25-60.1%. It remained unclear whether the expanded NKG2C-expressing T cell clones were specific for HCMV antigens. Randomly selected healthy volunteers, three men and five women, were used as the eight sequenced donors. HCMV-specific IgG was detected in serum with a commercial ELISA kit to determine HCMV serostatus. MIGEC was used to demultiplex reads and group reads by UMI, and MiTCR was used to assemble and quantify clonotypes. To remove erroneous sequences, TCR cDNA sequences were retained only when supported by two or more reads. The tcR package was used for downstream repertoire analysis, and clonotypes were matched across fractions by CDR3 nucleotide sequence plus V segment. VDJmatch was used to annotate antigen specificity against VDJdb, with one amino acid substitution in CDR3 permitted.

Input material: CD4+ T cells sorted from blood. The V and J segments used are TRBV6-2 or TRBV6-3 and TRBJ2-1, with the D gene possibly TRBD1 or TRBD2, each one fitting 6 bases. The sequence was collected from a woman aged 18-29 years in good health. The CDR3 reads CATLTHWGASYNEQFF. The bases are TGTGCCACCTTAACACATTGGGGGGCATCTTACAATGAGCAGTTCTTC.